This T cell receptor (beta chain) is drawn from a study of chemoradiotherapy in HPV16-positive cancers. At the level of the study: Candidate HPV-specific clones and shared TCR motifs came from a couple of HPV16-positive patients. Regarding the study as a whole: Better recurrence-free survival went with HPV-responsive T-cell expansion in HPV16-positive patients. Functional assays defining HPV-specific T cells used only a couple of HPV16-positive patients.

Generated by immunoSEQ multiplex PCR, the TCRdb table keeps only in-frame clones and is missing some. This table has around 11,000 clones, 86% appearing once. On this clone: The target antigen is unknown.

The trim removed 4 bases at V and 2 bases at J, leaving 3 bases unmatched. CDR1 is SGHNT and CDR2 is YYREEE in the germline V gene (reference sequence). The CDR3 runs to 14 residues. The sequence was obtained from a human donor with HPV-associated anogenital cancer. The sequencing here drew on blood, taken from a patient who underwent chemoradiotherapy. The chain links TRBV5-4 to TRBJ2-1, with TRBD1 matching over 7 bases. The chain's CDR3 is CASSVGQTYNEQFF. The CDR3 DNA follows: TGTGCCAGCAGCGTGGGACAGACCTACAATGAGCAGTTCTTC.